This T cell receptor beta chain emerged from a study of blood T cells in healthy people across ages. Study observations and caveats: Conclusively comparing naive with antigen-experienced cells was impossible with unsorted PBMCs. Age brought a roughly linear fall in TCR beta diversity measured per million T cells.

The CDR3 runs 15 residues. Germline V CDR1 and CDR2: MNHNS, SASEGT. Trimming at V came to 3 bases and at J to 6 bases, leaving 3 bases not matched to a gene. A second PCR of 7 to 11 cycles used a sample-barcoded 5' primer and a J-beta primer mix. TCRdb independently ran MiXCR on the 5' RACE reads; one entry per CDR3 protein. Among roughly 1,500,000 distinct CDR3 sequences listed, about 35% were seen once. A remark on this clonotype: Its antigen is currently unknown.

Extractions gave at least 5.5 micrograms of total RNA per sample. What was sequenced was blood. The receptor was derived from a woman aged 25 to 39 in good health. V is TRBV6-1 and J is TRBJ1-5, with 12 positions matching TRBD1. DNA for the CDR3: TGTGCCAGCAGTGACCGGGACAGGGGGCCTCAGCCCCAGCATTTT. As protein: CASSDRDRGPQPQHF.